This entry features one T cell receptor beta chain sequence. The antigen remains unidentified. This sample also contains other DNA sequences that code for the same CDR3. V shed 5 bases and J shed 0 bases, with 5 bases lying between them. There are 12 residues in the CDR3. The germline V gene has CDR1 SGHTA and CDR2 FQGNSA. The data were obtained in a study of OX40 agonist ivuxolimab in advanced cancers. Overall study context: Given to patients was ivuxolimab, an agonistic anti-OX40 (CD134) antibody.

Sequencing used immunoSEQ multiplex PCR; TCRdb keeps in-frame clones, though not all of them. Seen here are some 76,000 clones, over 90% observed once, and the top ten hold less than 8%. Study-level points and caveats: At 0.1-3.0 mg/kg, partial responders had clonal expansion among the lowest observed. Low levels of normalized T-cell clonal expansion also appeared in some nonresponders.

This TCR came from an adult with an advanced solid tumor such as melanoma, head and neck, liver or kidney cancer. The chain uses TRBV7-2 and TRBJ2-7; D is unresolved. Specimen: CD4+ or CD8+ T cells sorted from blood, collected in a trial of the OX40 agonist ivuxolimab. CDR3 sequence (DNA): TGTGCCAGCAGCCTTAGCTCCTACGAGCAGTACTTC. Its translation: CASSLSSYEQYF.